What follows are 14 T cell receptor beta chains derived from one specimen sequenced in a study of cytomegalovirus exposure and HLA in healthy donors. The primer mix had 60 Vbeta and 13 Jbeta primers. Clones were read by immunoSEQ multiplex PCR, and TCRdb kept only the in-frame ones, dropping some. The sample yields about 82,000 clones, 63% seen once. Specimen: PBMCs. These receptors were collected from a woman aged 40 to 50 in good health and CMV-seropositive.

V is TRBV2 and J is TRBJ1-3, with TRBD1 as a possible D gene (5 bases). Deletions cut 6 bases from V and 0 bases from J, with 12 bases between. CDR1 and CDR2 (germline): SNHLY, FYNNEI. CDR3 size: 15 residues. The CDR3 nucleotides read TGTGCCAGCAGGGCAGGGAAAGTCTCTGGAAACACCATATATTTT. It encodes CASRAGKVSGNTIYF.

This rearrangement joins TRBV19 to TRBJ2-1, with D tentatively TRBD2 (5 bases). Germline V gene lookup returns CDR1 LNHDA and CDR2 SQIVND (reference sequence). The CDR3 loop spans 15 amino acids. V dropped 6 bases and J dropped 0 bases, with 12 bases sitting between them. Written as DNA, the CDR3 is TGTGCCAGTAGAACTTCGGGAAGCTCCTACAATGAGCAGTTCTTC. It codes for CASRTSGSSYNEQFF.

This clone was counted once. The genes are TRBV5-4 and TRBJ2-7, with a tentative D call TRBD2 (6 bases). The germline V gene has CDR1 SGHNT and CDR2 YYREEE (reference sequence). This CDR3 has 15 amino acids. The germline V and J ends were trimmed by 5 bases and 7 bases, with 22 bases remaining between them. CDR3 nucleotide sequence: TGTGCCAGCAGTAATATTTTAGCGGATCTGACGGAGCAGTACTTC. This gives the protein CASSNILADLTEQYF.

This chain joins TRBV11-2 and TRBJ1-1; D is ambiguous. The V and J ends lost 5 bases and 1 base respectively, with 11 bases between them. The CDR3 totals 14 residues. Germline values: CDR1 SGHAT, CDR2 FQNNGV. The CDR3 reads CASSPEARNTEAFF. In DNA form, the CDR3 reads TGTGCCAGCAGCCCCGAGGCTAGGAACACTGAAGCTTTCTTT.

This rearrangement joins TRBV7-9 to TRBJ2-1; 7 nucleotides agree with TRBD2. The CDR3 sequence is 16 residues long. The germline CDR1 and CDR2 sequences are SEHNR and FQNEAQ (reference sequence). V shed 4 bases and J 6 bases; nucleotides not matched to a gene: 12. CDR3 in DNA: TGTGCCAGCAGCTCCCGAACGCGGGGGACCCTCAATGAGCAGTTCTTC. Its protein product is CASSSRTRGTLNEQFF.

This clone showed up just once. The V call is TRBV2, the J call TRBJ1-5; maybe TRBD1 (5 bases). Trimming cost V 2 bases and J 1 base, with 9 bases left between them. The CDR3 runs 15 residues. The germline gives CDR1 SNHLY, CDR2 FYNNEI. This CDR3 reads CASSEQGSSNQPQHF. The CDR3 bases are TGTGCCAGCAGTGAACAGGGTTCGAGCAATCAGCCCCAGCATTTT.

This clone was detected a few times. CDR3 region: CASSPLRLGTDTQYF. The CDR3 nucleotides read TGTGCCAGCAGTCCCCTCAGACTGGGCACAGATACGCAGTATTTT. The J gene is TRBJ2-3, the V gene TRBV6-1; D is undetermined. With 5 bases removed from V and 1 base from J, the gap between germline ends came to 13 bases. Germline CDR1 reads MNHNS; CDR2 reads SASEGT. The CDR3 sequence is 15 residues long.

This clone was seen a few times. CDR3 residues: CASSLGLALGTGELFF. The DNA of the CDR3 is TGCGCCAGCAGCTTGGGGCTAGCGCTGGGCACCGGGGAGCTGTTTTTT. V is TRBV5-1 and J is TRBJ2-2; maybe TRBD2 (6 bases). Trimming stripped 0 bases from V and 4 bases from J, with 13 bases between. The CDR3 spans 16 residues. Germline CDR1 and CDR2: SGHRS and YFSETQ. The variable domain in full, with the rest retrieved from reference TRBV5-1 and TRBJ2-2, is KAGVTQTPRYLIKTRGQQVTLSCSPISGHRSVSWYQQTPGQGLQFLFEYFSETQRNKGNFPGRFSGRQFSNSRSEMNVSTLELGDSALYLCASSLGLALGTGELFFGEGSRLTVL.

The J gene is TRBJ2-3, the V gene TRBV5-1, with 10 bases that match TRBD2. The germline gives CDR1 SGHRS, CDR2 YFSETQ. V was pared by 4 bases and J by 3 bases, with 5 bases of the junction left unmatched. This CDR3 comprises 15 residues. The CDR3 spells CASSTAGGETDTQYF. In DNA form, the CDR3 reads TGCGCCAGCAGCACAGCGGGAGGGGAGACAGATACGCAGTATTTT.

The CDR3 sequence is CASMTVGETQYF. The CDR3 DNA reads as TGTGCCAGCATGACGGTCGGGGAGACCCAGTACTTC. The chain employs TRBV2 and TRBJ2-5, with D unclear. V was trimmed by 7 bases and J by 5 bases, leaving 11 bases between them. In germline, CDR1 is SNHLY, CDR2 FYNNEI. The CDR3 spans 12 residues.

This clone was seen only a few times. The rearrangement uses TRBV7-8 and TRBJ1-5, with TRBD1 matching over 10 bases. CDR1 SGHVS and CDR2 FQNEAQ come from the germline V gene. After removal of 4 bases from V and 5 bases from J, the junction contained 2 bases not matched to a gene. The CDR3 spans 14 residues. The CDR3 loop is CASSSDRGHQPQHF. CDR3 sequence (DNA): TGTGCCAGCAGCTCCGACAGGGGGCATCAGCCCCAGCATTTT.

The chain couples TRBV5-5 to TRBJ2-7; a weak D match, TRBD1 (7 bases). Germline V CDR1 and CDR2: SGHKS, YYEKEE (reference sequence). This CDR3 region has 15 residues. The ends were cut back, 1 base at V and 1 base at J, with 12 bases in the middle. The CDR3 here is CASSLSPGGSYEQYF. CDR3 bases: TGTGCCAGCAGCTTGTCTCCAGGGGGGTCCTACGAGCAGTACTTC.

This chain connects TRBV28 to TRBJ1-3, with a possible D match to TRBD1 (6 bases). V gave up 2 bases and J gave up 0 bases, with 11 bases separating them. Germline V gene lookup returns CDR1 MDHEN and CDR2 SYDVKM. The CDR3 runs to 16 residues. DNA of the CDR3: TGTGCCAGCAGTTTAGCAGGGACAATCTCTGGAAACACCATATATTTT. It translates to CASSLAGTISGNTIYF.

This sequence joins TRBV30 and TRBJ1-5, with 9 bases lining up with TRBD1. Germline CDR1 and CDR2: GTSNPN and SVGIG (reference sequence). Trimming at V came to 4 bases and at J to 10 bases, leaving 14 bases not matched to a gene. The CDR3 runs 15 residues. CDR3 bases: TGTGCCTGGAAGGTAGGGGGGACAGGGCCCGGTCCCCAGCATTTT. Encoded protein: CAWKVGGTGPGPQHF.